This T cell receptor (beta chain) emerged from a study of early T cells in non-severe SARS-CoV-2 infection. This clonotype showed up many times. Its matching antigen is unknown. Study-level findings and limits: VDJdb matching favored anti-spike CD8 responses, missing private and CD4 specificities.

Unique molecular identifiers were attached to individual cDNA molecules. Each CDR3 protein is one row after TCRdb ran MiXCR on the 5' RACE reads. The table includes 35,000 to 50,000 distinct CDR3 sequences, 4.5% to 7% detected once. This specimen was whole blood, taken at baseline. The source of this sequence is an adult who was a healthcare worker with PCR-confirmed SARS-CoV-2 infection or an uninfected control (not recorded which).

CDR3 sequence: CASSSTSGGLAKNIQYF. The DNA of the CDR3 is TGTGCCAGCAGTTCAACTAGCGGCGGGCTAGCCAAAAACATTCAGTACTTC. This rearrangement joins TRBV12-3 or TRBV12-4 to TRBJ2-4; 8 positions match TRBD2. Unmatched junction bases numbered 8, after V lost 4 bases and J lost 0 bases. CDR3 length: 17 residues.